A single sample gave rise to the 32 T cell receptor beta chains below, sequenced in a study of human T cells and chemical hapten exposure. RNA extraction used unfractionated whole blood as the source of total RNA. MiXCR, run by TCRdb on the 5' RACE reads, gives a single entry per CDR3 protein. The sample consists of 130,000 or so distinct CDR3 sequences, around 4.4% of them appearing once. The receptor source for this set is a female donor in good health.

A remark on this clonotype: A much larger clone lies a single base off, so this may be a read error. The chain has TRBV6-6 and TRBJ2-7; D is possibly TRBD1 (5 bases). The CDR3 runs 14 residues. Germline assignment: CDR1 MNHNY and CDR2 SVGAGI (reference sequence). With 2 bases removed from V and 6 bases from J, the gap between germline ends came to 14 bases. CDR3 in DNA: TGTGCCAGCAGTTACGATGACAGAAGAGGCGAGCAGTACTTC. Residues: CASSYDDRRGEQYF.

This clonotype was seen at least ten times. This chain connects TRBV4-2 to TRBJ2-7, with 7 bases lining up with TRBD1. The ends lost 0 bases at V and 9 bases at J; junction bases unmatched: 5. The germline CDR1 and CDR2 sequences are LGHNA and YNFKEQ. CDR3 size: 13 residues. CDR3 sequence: CASSQDLGQRQYF. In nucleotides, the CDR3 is TGTGCCAGCAGCCAAGATTTGGGACAGAGGCAGTACTTC.

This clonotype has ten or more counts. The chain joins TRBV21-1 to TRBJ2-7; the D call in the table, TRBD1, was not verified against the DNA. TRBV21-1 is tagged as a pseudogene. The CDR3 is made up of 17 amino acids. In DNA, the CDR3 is TGTGCCGCCGAGGGGGCTGGACAGGGTTGGTTGACCTACGAGCAGTACTTC. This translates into CAAEGAGQGWLTYEQYF.

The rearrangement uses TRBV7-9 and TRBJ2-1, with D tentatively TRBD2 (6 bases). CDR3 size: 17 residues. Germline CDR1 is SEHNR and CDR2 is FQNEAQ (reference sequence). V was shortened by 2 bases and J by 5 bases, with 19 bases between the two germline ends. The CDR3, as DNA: TGTGCCAGCAGCTTATGGCCCCGGGAGTGTTCGAACAATGAGCAGTTCTTC. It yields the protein CASSLWPRECSNNEQFF.

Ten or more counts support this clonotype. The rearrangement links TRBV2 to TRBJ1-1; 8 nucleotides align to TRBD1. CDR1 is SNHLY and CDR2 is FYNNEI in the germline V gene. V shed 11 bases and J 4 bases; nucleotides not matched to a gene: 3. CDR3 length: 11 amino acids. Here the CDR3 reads CAEGQGTEAFF. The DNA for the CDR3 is TGTGCCGAAGGACAGGGCACTGAAGCTTTCTTT.

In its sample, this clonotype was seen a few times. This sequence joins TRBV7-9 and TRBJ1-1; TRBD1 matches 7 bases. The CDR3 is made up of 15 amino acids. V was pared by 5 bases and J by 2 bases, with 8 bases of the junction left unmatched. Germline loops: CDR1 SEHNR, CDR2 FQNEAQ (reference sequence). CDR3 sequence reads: CASSRLRGLNTEAFF. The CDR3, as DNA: TGTGCCAGCAGCCGACTGAGGGGGCTAAACACTGAAGCTTTCTTT.

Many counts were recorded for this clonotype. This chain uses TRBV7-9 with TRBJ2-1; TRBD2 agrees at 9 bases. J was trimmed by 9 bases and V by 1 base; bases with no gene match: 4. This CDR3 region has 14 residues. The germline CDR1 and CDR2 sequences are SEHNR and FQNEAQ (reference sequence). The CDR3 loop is CASSLGWRGGEQFF. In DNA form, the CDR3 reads TGTGCCAGCAGCTTAGGCTGGCGGGGGGGTGAGCAGTTCTTC.

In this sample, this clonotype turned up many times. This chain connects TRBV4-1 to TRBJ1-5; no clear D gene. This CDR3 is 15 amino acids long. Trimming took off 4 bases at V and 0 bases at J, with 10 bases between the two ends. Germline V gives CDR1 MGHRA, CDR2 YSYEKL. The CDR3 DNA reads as TGCGCCAGCAGCCTAGCCTTGCATAGCAATCAGCCCCAGCATTTT. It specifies CASSLALHSNQPQHF.

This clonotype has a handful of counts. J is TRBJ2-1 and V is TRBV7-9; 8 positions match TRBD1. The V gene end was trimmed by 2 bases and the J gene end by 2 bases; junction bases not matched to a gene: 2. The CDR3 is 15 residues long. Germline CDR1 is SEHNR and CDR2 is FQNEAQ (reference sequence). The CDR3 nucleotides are TGTGCCAGCAGCTTATCAGGGGGCCCCTACAATGAGCAGTTCTTC. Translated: CASSLSGGPYNEQFF.

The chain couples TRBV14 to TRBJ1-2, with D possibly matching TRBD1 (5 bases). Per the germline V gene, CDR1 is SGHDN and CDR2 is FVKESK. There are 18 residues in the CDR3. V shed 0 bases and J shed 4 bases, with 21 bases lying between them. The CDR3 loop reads CASSQDLPRDGTPYGYTF. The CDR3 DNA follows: TGTGCCAGCAGCCAAGATCTGCCCCGGGACGGCACTCCCTATGGCTACACCTTC.

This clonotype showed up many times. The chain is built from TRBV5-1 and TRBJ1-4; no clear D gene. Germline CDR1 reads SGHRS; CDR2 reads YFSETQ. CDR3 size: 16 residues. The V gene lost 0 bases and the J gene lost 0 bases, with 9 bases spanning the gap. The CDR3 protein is CASSLVFTATNEKLFF. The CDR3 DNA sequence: TGCGCCAGCAGCTTGGTTTTCACTGCAACTAATGAAAAACTGTTTTTT.

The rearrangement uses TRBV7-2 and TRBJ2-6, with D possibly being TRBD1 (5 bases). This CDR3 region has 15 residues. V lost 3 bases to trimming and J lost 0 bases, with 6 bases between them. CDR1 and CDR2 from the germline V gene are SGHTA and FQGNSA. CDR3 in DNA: TGTGCCAGCAGCTTCAGGGCCTCTGGGGCCAACGTCCTGACTTTC. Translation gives CASSFRASGANVLTF. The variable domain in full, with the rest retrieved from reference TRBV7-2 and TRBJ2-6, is GAGVSQSPSNKVTEKGKDVELRCDPISGHTALYWYRQSLGQGLEFLIYFQGNSAPDKSGLPSDRFSAERTGGSVSTLTIQRTQQEDSAVYLCASSFRASGANVLTFGAGSRLTVL.

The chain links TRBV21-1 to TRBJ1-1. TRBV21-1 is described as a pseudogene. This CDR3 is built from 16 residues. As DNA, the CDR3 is TGTGCCAGCAGCAAATACCCCCTCCCAAGGAACACTGAAGCTTTCTTT. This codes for CASSKYPLPRNTEAFF.

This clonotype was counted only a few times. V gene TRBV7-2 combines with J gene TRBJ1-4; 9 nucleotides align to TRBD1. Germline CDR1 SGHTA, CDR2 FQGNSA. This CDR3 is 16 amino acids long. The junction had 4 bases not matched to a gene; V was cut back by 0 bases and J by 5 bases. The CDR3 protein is CASSLAATGGNEKLFF. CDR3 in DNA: TGTGCCAGCAGCTTAGCGGCGACAGGGGGAAATGAAAAACTGTTTTTT.

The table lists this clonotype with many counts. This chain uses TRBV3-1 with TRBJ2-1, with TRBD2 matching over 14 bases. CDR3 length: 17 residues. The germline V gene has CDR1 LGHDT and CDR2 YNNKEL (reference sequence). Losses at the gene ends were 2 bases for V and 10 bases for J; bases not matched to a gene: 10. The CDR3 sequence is CASSQPTGLAGGREQFF. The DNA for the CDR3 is TGTGCCAGCAGCCAACCCACTGGACTAGCGGGAGGCAGGGAGCAGTTCTTC.

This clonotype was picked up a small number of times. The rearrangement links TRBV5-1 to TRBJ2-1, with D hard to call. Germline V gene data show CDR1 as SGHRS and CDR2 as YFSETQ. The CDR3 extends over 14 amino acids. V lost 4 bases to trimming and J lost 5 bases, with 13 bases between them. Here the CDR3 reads CASSLMQPNNEQFF. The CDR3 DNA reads TGCGCCAGCAGCCTCATGCAGCCGAACAATGAGCAGTTCTTC.

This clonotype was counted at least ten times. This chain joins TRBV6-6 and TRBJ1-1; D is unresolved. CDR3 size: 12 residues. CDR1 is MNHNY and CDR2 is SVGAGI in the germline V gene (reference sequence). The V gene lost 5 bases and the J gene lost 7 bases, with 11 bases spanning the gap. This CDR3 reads CASSADWGEAFF. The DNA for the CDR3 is TGTGCCAGCAGTGCTGACTGGGGTGAAGCTTTCTTT.

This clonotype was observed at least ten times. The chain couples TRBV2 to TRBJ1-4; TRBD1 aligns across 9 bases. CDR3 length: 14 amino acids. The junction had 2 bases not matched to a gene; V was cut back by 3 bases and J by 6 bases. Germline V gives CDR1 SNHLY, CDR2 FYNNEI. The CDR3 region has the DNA TGTGCCAGCAGTGAGGGGACAGGGCATGAAAAACTGTTTTTT. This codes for CASSEGTGHEKLFF.

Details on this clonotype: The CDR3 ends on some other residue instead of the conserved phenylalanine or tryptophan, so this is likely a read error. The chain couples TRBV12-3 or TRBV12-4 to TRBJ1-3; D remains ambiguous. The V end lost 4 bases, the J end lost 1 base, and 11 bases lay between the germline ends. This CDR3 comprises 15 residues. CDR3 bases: TGTGCCAGCAGTTCCCCGTCGAGGTCTGGAAACACCATATATTCT. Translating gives CASSSPSRSGNTIYS.

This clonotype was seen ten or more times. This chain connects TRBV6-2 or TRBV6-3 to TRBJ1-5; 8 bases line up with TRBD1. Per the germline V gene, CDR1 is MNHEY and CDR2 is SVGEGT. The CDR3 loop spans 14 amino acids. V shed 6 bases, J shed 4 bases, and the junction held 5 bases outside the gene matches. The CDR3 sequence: CASRARQGNQPQHF. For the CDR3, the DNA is TGTGCCAGCAGGGCCCGACAGGGGAATCAGCCCCAGCATTTT.

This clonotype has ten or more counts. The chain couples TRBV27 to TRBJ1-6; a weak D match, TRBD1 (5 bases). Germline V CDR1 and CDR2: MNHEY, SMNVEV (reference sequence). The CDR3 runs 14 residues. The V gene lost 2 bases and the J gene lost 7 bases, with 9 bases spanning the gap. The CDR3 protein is CASSLPTGNSPLHF. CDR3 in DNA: TGTGCCAGCAGTTTACCCACAGGCAATTCACCCCTCCACTTT.

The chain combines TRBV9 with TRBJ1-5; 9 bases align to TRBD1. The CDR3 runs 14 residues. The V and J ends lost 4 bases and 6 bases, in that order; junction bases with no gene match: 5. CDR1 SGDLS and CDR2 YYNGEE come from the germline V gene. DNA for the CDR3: TGTGCCAGCAGCCCCACAGGGGGCATTCAGCCCCAGCATTTT. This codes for CASSPTGGIQPQHF.

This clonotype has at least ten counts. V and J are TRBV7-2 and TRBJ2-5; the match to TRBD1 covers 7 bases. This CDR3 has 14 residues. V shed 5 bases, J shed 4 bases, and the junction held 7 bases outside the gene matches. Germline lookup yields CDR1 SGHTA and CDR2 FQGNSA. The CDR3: CASSPTGIRETQYF. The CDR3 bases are TGTGCCAGCAGCCCGACAGGGATTCGAGAGACCCAGTACTTC.

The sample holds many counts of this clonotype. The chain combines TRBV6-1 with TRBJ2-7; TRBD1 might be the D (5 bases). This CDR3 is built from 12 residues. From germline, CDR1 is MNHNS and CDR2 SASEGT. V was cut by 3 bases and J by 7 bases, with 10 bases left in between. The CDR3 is CASSDRVDEQYF. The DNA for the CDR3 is TGTGCCAGCAGTGACAGGGTTGATGAGCAGTACTTC.

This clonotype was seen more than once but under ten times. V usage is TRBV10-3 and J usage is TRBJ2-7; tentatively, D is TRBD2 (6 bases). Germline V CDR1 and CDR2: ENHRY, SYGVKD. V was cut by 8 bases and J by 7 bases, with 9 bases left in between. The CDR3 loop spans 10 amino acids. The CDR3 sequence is CAIGRGEQYF. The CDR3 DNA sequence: TGTGCCATCGGCCGGGGGGAGCAGTACTTC.

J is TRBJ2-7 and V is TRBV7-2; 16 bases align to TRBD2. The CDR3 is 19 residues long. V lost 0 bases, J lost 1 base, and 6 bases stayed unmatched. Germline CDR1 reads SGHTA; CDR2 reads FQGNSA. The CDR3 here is CASSLAGTSGGAVSYEQYF. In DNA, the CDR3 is TGTGCCAGCAGCTTAGCTGGGACTAGCGGGGGGGCCGTATCCTACGAGCAGTACTTC.

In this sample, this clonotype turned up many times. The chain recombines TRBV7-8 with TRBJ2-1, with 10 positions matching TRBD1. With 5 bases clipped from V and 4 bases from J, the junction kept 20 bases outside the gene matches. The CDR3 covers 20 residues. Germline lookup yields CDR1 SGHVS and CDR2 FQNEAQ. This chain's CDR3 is CASSPSLYLSGQGRYNEQFF. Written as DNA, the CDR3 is TGTGCCAGCAGCCCGAGCCTATACCTTTCGGGACAGGGGCGATACAATGAGCAGTTCTTC.

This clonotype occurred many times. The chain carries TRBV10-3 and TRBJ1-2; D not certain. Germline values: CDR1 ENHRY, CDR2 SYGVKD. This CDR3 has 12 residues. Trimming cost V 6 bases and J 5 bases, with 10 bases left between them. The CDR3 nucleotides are TGTGCCATCAGGTTGGAAGGGTATGGCTACACCTTC. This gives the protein CAIRLEGYGYTF.

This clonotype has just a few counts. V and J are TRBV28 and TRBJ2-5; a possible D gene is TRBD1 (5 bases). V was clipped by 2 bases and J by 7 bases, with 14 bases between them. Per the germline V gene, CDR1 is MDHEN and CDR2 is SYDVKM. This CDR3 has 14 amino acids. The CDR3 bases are TGTGCCAGCAGTTTAGGGGCCCAGCGAGGGACCCAGTACTTC. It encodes CASSLGAQRGTQYF.

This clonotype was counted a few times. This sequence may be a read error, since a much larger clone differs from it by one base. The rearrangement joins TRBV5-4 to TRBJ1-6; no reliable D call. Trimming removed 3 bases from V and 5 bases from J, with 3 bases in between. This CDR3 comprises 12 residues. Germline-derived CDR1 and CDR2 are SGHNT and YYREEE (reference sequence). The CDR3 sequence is CASSWDNSPLHF. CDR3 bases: TGTGCCAGCAGCTGGGATAATTCACCCCTCCACTTT.

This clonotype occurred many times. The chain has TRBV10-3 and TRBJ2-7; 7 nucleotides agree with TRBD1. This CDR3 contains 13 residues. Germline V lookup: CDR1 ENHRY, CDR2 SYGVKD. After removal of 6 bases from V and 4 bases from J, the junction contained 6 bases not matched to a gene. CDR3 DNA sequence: TGTGCCATCAGCGAGAGACAGGGTTACGAGCAGTACTTC. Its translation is CAISERQGYEQYF.

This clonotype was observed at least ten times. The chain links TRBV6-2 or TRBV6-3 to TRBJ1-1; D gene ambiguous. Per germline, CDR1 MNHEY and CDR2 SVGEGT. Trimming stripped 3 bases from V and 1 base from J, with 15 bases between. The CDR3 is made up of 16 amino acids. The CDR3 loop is CASSYDPAQENTEAFF. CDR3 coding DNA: TGTGCCAGCAGTTATGATCCGGCGCAAGAGAACACTGAAGCTTTCTTT.